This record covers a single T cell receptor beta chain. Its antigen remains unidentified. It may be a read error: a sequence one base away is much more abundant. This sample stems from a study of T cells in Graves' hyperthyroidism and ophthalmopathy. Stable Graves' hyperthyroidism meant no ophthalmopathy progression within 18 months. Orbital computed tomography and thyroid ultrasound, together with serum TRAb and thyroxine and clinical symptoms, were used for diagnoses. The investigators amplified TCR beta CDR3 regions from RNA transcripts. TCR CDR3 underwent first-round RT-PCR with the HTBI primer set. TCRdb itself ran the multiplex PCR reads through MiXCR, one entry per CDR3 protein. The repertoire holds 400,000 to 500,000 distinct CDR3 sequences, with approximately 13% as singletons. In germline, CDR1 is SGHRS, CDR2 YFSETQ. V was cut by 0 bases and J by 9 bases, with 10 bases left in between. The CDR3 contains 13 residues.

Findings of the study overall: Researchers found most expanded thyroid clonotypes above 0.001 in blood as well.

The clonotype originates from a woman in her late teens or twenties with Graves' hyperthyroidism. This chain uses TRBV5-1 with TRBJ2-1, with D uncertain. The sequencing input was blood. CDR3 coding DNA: TGCGCCAGCAGCTTGGATAACGTTGGTGAGCAGTTCTTC. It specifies CASSLDNVGEQFF.